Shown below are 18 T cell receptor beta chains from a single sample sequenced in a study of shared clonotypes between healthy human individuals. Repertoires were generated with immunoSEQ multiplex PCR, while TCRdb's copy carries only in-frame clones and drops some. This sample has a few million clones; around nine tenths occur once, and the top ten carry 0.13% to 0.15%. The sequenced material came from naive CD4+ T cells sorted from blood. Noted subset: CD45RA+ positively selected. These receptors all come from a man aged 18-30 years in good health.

CDR3 amino acids: CASSLGAWGGTDTQYF. The CDR3 nucleotides are TGTGCCAGCAGCTTAGGTGCGTGGGGAGGGACAGATACGCAGTATTTT. The chain carries TRBV7-2 and TRBJ2-3; 7 bases fit TRBD2. The CDR3 contains 16 residues. CDR1 is SGHTA, CDR2 FQGNSA, per germline. Trimming cost V 1 base and J 3 bases; bases outside gene matches: 7.

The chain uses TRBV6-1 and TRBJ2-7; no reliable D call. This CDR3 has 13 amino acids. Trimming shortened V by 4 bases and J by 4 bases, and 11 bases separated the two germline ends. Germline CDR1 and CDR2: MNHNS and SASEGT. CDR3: CASSAPERYEQYF. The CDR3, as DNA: TGTGCCAGCAGTGCACCAGAAAGATACGAGCAGTACTTC.

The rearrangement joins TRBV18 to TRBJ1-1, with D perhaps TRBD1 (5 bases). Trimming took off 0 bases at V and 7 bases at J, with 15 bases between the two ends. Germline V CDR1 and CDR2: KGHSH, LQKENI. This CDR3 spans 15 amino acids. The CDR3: CASSPPAGREGEAFF. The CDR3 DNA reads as TGTGCCAGCTCACCACCGGCAGGGAGAGAGGGTGAAGCTTTCTTT.

The CDR3 coding sequence is TGTGCCAGCAAAGCCAACACCGGGGAGCTGTTTTTT. This gives the protein CASKANTGELFF. This chain uses TRBV5-4 with TRBJ2-2; no clear D gene. Germline V gene data show CDR1 as SGHNT and CDR2 as YYREEE (reference sequence). Trimming cost V 6 bases and J 2 bases, with 5 bases left between them. The CDR3 has 12 amino acids.

CDR3 residues: CASRSQASTNEKLFF. CDR3 in DNA: TGTGCCAGCAGGTCCCAGGCTTCAACTAATGAAAAACTGTTTTTT. The V gene is TRBV7-2, the J gene TRBJ1-4; D gene ambiguous. The germline V gene has CDR1 SGHTA and CDR2 FQGNSA. CDR3 size: 15 residues. Trimming cost V 6 bases and J 0 bases, with 11 bases left between them.

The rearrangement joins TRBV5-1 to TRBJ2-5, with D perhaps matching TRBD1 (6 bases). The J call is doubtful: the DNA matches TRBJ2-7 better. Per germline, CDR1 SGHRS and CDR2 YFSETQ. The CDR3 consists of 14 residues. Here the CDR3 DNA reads TGCGCCAGCAGCGACAGGACAGCCTCGGGCGAGCAGTACTTC. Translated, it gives CASSDRTASGEQYF.

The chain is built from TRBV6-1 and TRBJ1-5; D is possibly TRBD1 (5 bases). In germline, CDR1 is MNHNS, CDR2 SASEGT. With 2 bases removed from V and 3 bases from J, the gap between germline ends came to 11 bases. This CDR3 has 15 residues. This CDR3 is CASSETPDNNQPQHF. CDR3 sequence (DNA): TGTGCCAGCAGTGAAACACCGGACAACAATCAGCCCCAGCATTTT.

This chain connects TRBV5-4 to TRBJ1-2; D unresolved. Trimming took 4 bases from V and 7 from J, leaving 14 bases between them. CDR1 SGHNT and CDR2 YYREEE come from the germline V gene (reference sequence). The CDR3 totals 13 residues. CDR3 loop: CASSLDGLSGYTF. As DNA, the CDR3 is TGTGCCAGCAGCCTAGACGGTCTTTCTGGCTACACCTTC.

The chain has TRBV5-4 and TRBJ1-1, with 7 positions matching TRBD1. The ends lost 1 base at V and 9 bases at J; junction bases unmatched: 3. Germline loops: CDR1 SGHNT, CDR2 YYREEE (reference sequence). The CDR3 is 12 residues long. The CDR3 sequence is CASSLRQGKAFF. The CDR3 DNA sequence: TGTGCCAGCAGCTTGAGACAGGGCAAAGCTTTCTTT.

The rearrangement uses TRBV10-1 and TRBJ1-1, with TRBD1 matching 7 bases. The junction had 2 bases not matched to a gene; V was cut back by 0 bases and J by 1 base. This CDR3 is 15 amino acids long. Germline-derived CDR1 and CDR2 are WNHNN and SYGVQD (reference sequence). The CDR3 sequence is CASSESAGGNTEAFF. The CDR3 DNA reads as TGCGCCAGCAGTGAGTCAGCAGGGGGGAACACTGAAGCTTTCTTT.

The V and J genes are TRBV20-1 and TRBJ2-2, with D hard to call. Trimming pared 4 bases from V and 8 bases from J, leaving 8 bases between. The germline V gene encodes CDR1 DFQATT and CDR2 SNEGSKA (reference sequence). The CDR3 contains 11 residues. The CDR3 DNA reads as TGCAGTGCTACTTGGTTAGGGGAGCTGTTTTTT. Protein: CSATWLGELFF.

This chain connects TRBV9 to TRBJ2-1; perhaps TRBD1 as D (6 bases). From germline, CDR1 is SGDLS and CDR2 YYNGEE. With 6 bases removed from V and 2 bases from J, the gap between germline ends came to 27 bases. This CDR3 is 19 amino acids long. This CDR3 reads CASIIPGHSLHLTYNEQFF. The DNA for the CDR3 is TGTGCCAGCATCATCCCGGGACATAGCCTTCATTTGACCTACAATGAGCAGTTCTTC.

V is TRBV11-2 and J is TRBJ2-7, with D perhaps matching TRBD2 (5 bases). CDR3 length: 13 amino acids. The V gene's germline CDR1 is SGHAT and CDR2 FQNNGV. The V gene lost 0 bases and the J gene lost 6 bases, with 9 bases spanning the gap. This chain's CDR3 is CASSLEGLREQYF. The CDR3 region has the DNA TGTGCCAGCAGCTTAGAAGGACTTCGCGAGCAGTACTTC.

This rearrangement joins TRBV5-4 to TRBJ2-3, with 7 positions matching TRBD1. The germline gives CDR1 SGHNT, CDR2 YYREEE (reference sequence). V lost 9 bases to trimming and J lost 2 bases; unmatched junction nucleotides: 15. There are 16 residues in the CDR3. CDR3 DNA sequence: TGTGCCACCTCCCAAGGGGGCCGGGTTGTCACAGATACGCAGTATTTT. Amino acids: CATSQGGRVVTDTQYF.

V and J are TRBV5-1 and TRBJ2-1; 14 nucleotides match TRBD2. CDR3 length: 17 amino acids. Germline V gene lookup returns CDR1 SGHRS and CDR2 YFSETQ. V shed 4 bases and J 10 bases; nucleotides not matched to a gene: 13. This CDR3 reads CASSRKTTSGGAEEQFF. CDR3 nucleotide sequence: TGCGCCAGCAGCCGCAAAACGACTAGCGGGGGGGCCGAGGAGCAGTTCTTC. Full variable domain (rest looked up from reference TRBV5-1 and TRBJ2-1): KAGVTQTPRYLIKTRGQQVTLSCSPISGHRSVSWYQQTPGQGLQFLFEYFSETQRNKGNFPGRFSGRQFSNSRSEMNVSTLELGDSALYLCASSRKTTSGGAEEQFFGPGTRLTVL.

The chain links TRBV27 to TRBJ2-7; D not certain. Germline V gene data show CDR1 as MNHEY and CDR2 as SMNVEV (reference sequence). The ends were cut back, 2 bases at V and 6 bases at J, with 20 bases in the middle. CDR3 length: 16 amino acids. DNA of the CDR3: TGTGCCAGCAGTTTAAGAGCCATATCTGCTTTACGCGAGCAGTACTTC. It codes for CASSLRAISALREQYF.

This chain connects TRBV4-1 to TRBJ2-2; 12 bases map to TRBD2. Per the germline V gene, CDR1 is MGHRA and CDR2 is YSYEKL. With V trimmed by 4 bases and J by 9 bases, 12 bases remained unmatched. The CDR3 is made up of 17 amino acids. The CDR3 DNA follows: TGCGCCAGCAGCCGCCGACTAGCGGGGGACACCGACAGGGAGCTGTTTTTT. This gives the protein CASSRRLAGDTDRELFF.

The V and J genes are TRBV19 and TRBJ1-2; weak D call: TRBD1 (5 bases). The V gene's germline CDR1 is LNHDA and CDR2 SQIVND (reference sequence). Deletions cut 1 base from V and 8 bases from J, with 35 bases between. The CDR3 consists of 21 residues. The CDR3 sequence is CASSIGVGSTGSTMGDSGYTF. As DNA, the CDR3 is TGTGCCAGTAGTATAGGTGTCGGCTCCACAGGCTCTACTATGGGAGATAGCGGCTACACCTTC.